This T cell receptor beta chain came from a study of lymphopenia after photon versus proton radiotherapy. The assay was immunoSEQ multiplex PCR, and TCRdb's table has in-frame clones only and misses some. The data show about 83,000 clones, approximately 82% seen once. The clonotype comes from a man aged 55-75 years with pancreatic cancer. This specimen was peripheral blood, taken from a patient treated with proton-based radiotherapy.

In DNA, the CDR3 is TGTGCCAGCAGCTTAAGGACAGTCAATGAGCAGTTCTTC. As protein: CASSLRTVNEQFF. This chain connects TRBV7-2 to TRBJ2-1, with a possible D match to TRBD1 (6 bases). With 2 bases removed from V and 6 bases from J, the gap between germline ends came to 8 bases. There are 13 residues in the CDR3. Per germline, CDR1 SGHTA and CDR2 FQGNSA.